This T cell receptor beta chain derives from a study of shared clonotypes between healthy human individuals. Per sorted-subset replicate PCR, input was 150 to 250 ng DNA, representing tens of thousands of T cell genomes. Profiled with immunoSEQ multiplex PCR; TCRdb holds only in-frame clones, not every one. Here the sample spans over 2 million clones, 95% being singletons. The CDR3 contains 13 residues. The V end was cut by 0 bases, the J end by 6 bases, with 5 bases between. Germline V gene lookup returns CDR1 ENHRY and CDR2 SYGVKD. This clone appeared once. The TCR was taken from a man between 18 and 29 years old in good health. J is TRBJ2-2 and V is TRBV10-3; D call uncertain. Input material: naive CD4+ T cells sorted from blood. Subset indicated: CD45RA+ positively selected. CDR3 region: CAISESSAGELFF. The CDR3 nucleotides read TGTGCCATCAGTGAGTCGTCAGCCGGGGAGCTGTTTTTT.